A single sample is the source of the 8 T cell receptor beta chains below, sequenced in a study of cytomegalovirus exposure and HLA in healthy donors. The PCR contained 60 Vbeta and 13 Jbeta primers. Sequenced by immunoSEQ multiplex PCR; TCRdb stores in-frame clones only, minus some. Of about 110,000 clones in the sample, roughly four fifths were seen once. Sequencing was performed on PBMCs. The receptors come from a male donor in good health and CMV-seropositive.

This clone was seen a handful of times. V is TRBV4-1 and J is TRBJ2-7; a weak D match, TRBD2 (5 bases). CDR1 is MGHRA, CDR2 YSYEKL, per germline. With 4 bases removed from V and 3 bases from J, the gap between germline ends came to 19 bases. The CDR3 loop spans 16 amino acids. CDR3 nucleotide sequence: TGCGCCAGCAGCCGGCAAGTTAGCGCCCCTGTCTACGAGCAGTACTTC. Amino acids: CASSRQVSAPVYEQYF.

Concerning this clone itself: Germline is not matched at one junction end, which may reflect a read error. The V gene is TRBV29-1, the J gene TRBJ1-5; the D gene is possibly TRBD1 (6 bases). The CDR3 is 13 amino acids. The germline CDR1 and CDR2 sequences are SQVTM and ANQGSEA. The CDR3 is CSVVPTGNQPQNF. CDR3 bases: TGCAGCGTTGTACCGACAGGCAATCAGCCCCAGAATTTT.

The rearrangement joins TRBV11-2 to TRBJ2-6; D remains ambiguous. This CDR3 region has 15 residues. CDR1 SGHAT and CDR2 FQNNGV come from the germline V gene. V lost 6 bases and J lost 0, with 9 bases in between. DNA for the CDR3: TGTGCCAGCAGTCATGGCATCTCTGGGGCCAACGTCCTGACTTTC. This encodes CASSHGISGANVLTF.

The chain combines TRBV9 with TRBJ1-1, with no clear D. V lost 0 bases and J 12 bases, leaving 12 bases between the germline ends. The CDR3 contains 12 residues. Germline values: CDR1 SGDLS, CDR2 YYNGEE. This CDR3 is CASSVAFGWPFF. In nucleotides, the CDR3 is TGTGCCAGCAGCGTAGCGTTCGGGTGGCCTTTCTTT.

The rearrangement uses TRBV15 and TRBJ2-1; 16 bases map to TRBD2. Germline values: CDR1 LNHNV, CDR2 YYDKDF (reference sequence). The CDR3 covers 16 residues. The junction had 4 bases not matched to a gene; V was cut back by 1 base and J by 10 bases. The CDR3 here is CATSRGGTSGGAEQFF. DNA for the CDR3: TGTGCCACCAGCAGAGGAGGGACTAGCGGGGGGGCGGAGCAGTTCTTC. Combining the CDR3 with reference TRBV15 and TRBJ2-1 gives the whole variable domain DAMVIQNPRYQVTQFGKPVTLSCSQTLNHNVMYWYQQKSSQAPKLLFHYYDKDFNNEADTPDNFQSRRPNTSFCFLDIRSPGLGDTAMYLCATSRGGTSGGAEQFFGPGTRLTVL.

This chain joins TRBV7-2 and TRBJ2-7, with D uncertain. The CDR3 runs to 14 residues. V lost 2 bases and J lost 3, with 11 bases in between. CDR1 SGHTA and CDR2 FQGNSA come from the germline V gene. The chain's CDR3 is CASSLSGGGYEQYF. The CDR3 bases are TGTGCCAGCAGCTTATCGGGTGGCGGCTACGAGCAGTACTTC.

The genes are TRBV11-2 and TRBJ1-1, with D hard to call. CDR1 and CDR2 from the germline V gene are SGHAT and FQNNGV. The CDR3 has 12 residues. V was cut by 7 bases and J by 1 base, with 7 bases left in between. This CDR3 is CASTTGNTEAFF. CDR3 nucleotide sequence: TGTGCCAGCACGACTGGGAACACTGAAGCTTTCTTT.

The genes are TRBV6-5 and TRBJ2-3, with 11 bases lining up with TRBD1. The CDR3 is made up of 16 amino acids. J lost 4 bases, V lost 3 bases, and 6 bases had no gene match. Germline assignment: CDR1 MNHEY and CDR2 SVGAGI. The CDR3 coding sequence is TGTGCCAGCAGTTATCACGGACAGGGGGCTTCAGATACGCAGTATTTT. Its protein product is CASSYHGQGASDTQYF.